The 25 T cell receptor beta chains reported below all come from one sample, sequenced in a study of CD8 T cells in Susac syndrome. Roughly 0.45 to 1 ug RNA was reverse transcribed with random hexamers. MiXCR was run by TCRdb on the immunoSEQ multiplex PCR reads, yielding one entry per CDR3 protein. This table holds some 300,000 distinct CDR3 sequences, about 88% found once. Sequencing was done on a sample of CD8+ T cells from PBMCs. The source is a human donor with multiple sclerosis.

The rearrangement joins TRBV2 to TRBJ2-2; 7 nucleotides agree with TRBD2. The junction had 6 bases not matched to a gene; V was cut back by 7 bases and J by 4 bases. Germline V gives CDR1 SNHLY, CDR2 FYNNEI. The CDR3 contains 14 residues. CDR3 loop: CASTEGRGTGELFF. The CDR3 coding sequence is TGTGCCAGCACCGAGGGGAGGGGCACCGGGGAGCTGTTTTTT.

This clonotype has a single count. The chain joins TRBV9 to TRBJ1-2; TRBD1 aligns across 10 bases. Germline CDR1 is SGDLS and CDR2 is YYNGEE. The CDR3 spans 15 residues. Trimming took 3 bases from V and 3 from J; bases not matched to a gene: 5. The CDR3 sequence is CASSGQGASDYGYTF. The DNA for the CDR3 is TGTGCCAGCAGCGGACAGGGGGCGAGTGACTATGGCTACACCTTC.

J is TRBJ2-3 and V is TRBV6-5; a possible D gene is TRBD2 (5 bases). V was trimmed by 5 bases and J by 4 bases, leaving 16 bases between them. The CDR3 length is 15 residues. CDR1 and CDR2 from the germline V gene are MNHEY and SVGAGI. Here the CDR3 reads CASSPQLSGADTQYF. The CDR3 DNA sequence: TGTGCCAGCAGTCCCCAACTATCCGGGGCAGATACGCAGTATTTT.

The gene calls are TRBV4-1 and TRBJ2-7; no definite D call. Trimming pared 0 bases from V and 9 bases from J, leaving 18 bases between. CDR1 is MGHRA, CDR2 YSYEKL, per germline. CDR3 length: 15 residues. CDR3 DNA: TGCGCCAGCAGCCAAGACATGGGTCCCCGAGCCCGGCAGTACTTC. Residues: CASSQDMGPRARQYF.

This sequence joins TRBV6-2 or TRBV6-3 and TRBJ2-5; D call uncertain. The CDR3 is 14 amino acids. CDR1 MNHEY and CDR2 SVGEGT come from the germline V gene. V was trimmed by 4 bases and J by 2 bases, leaving 11 bases between them. The CDR3 region has the DNA TGTGCCAGCAGTTTAAGATCTAGGCAAGAGACCCAGTACTTC. Protein sequence: CASSLRSRQETQYF.

This chain uses TRBV23-1 with TRBJ2-5, with TRBD1 matching over 12 bases. TRBV23-1 is placed among ORFs of uncertain function. The CDR3 runs to 18 residues. V was clipped by 11 bases and J by 0 bases; unmatched bases: 16. CDR3 sequence reads: CASKGRTGDRGHQETQYF. The DNA of the CDR3 is TGCGCCTCCAAGGGCCGAACAGGGGACAGGGGGCACCAAGAGACCCAGTACTTC.

The V call is TRBV6-2 or TRBV6-3, the J call TRBJ2-4, with TRBD2 matching over 7 bases. Germline CDR1 is MNHEY and CDR2 is SVGEGT. V shed 6 bases, J shed 6 bases, and the junction held 8 bases outside the gene matches. This CDR3 contains 14 residues. The CDR3 is CASSVREVPNIQYF. CDR3 coding DNA: TGTGCCAGCAGCGTTCGGGAGGTACCAAACATTCAGTACTTC.

The rearrangement links TRBV19 to TRBJ2-2; 8 nucleotides match TRBD1. The V gene end was trimmed by 3 bases and the J gene end by 4 bases; junction bases not matched to a gene: 10. Germline V CDR1 and CDR2: LNHDA, SQIVND (reference sequence). The CDR3 has 17 residues. CDR3 in amino acids: CASSISGTGFGTGELFF. CDR3 sequence (DNA): TGTGCCAGTAGTATCTCTGGGACAGGATTTGGCACCGGGGAGCTGTTTTTT.

Here the CDR3 reads CAWSGLGGTEAFF. As DNA, the CDR3 is TGTGCCTGGAGTGGTCTGGGCGGCACTGAAGCTTTCTTT. J is TRBJ1-1 and V is TRBV30; no clear D gene. Trimming pared 1 base from V and 4 bases from J, leaving 10 bases between. The CDR3 runs 13 residues. CDR1 is GTSNPN, CDR2 SVGIG, per germline (reference sequence).

Worth noting for this clonotype: Here the CDR3 omits its conserved ending phenylalanine or tryptophan, so a read error is the likely source. The gene calls are TRBV20-1 and TRBJ2-1; no firm D call. Trimming removed 4 bases from V and 5 bases from J, with 9 bases in between. CDR3 length: 12 residues. CDR1 DFQATT and CDR2 SNEGSKA come from the germline V gene (reference sequence). Written as DNA, the CDR3 is TGCAGTGCTATATCTAGGGACAATGAGCAGTTCCTC. Encoded protein: CSAISRDNEQFL.

This clonotype was recorded only once. This chain connects TRBV19 to TRBJ2-1; D is perhaps TRBD1 (5 bases). V was cut by 0 bases and J by 12 bases, with 15 bases left in between. Germline lookup yields CDR1 LNHDA and CDR2 SQIVND (reference sequence). CDR3 length: 14 amino acids. CDR3 sequence: CASSIDLGAQGQFF. In DNA form, the CDR3 reads TGTGCCAGTAGTATAGATCTTGGGGCCCAGGGGCAGTTCTTC.

The chain is built from TRBV4-1 and TRBJ2-7, with a possible D match to TRBD1 (5 bases). Germline CDR1 and CDR2: MGHRA and YSYEKL. The CDR3 extends over 13 amino acids. Trimming removed 1 base at V and 7 bases at J, with 11 bases between. CDR3: CASSQGPRAEQYF. Written as DNA, the CDR3 is TGCGCCAGCAGCCAAGGCCCCAGGGCAGAGCAGTACTTC.

This clonotype was counted a few times. The chain joins TRBV9 to TRBJ2-7; no clear D. Germline CDR1 is SGDLS and CDR2 is YYNGEE. This CDR3 is 13 amino acids long. V was cut by 0 bases and J by 6 bases, with 10 bases left in between. CDR3 sequence: CASSVAGSGEQYF. CDR3 bases: TGTGCCAGCAGCGTAGCTGGGTCCGGCGAGCAGTACTTC.

The J gene is TRBJ1-1, the V gene TRBV7-8, with D unclear. The CDR3 is 15 amino acids. The germline gives CDR1 SGHVS, CDR2 FQNEAQ. The V end lost 5 bases, the J end lost 0 bases, and 13 bases lay between the germline ends. The CDR3 DNA reads as TGTGCCAGCAGCCCGCTGAACCAAATGAACACTGAAGCTTTCTTT. Its translation is CASSPLNQMNTEAFF.

The chain couples TRBV6-2 or TRBV6-3 to TRBJ2-1; 11 positions agree with TRBD2. The J segment lost 4 bases and the V segment lost 6 bases, leaving 5 bases of the junction unmatched. The germline CDR1 and CDR2 sequences are MNHEY and SVGEGT. This CDR3 region has 15 residues. The CDR3 coding sequence is TGTGCCAGCAGGCTACTAGCGGGGGCGTACAATGAGCAGTTCTTC. It is translated as CASRLLAGAYNEQFF.

The J gene is TRBJ1-1, the V gene TRBV5-1; D gene ambiguous. The CDR3 is 13 amino acids. Trimming cost V 0 bases and J 4 bases, with 7 bases left between them. The germline CDR1 and CDR2 sequences are SGHRS and YFSETQ. The CDR3 loop is CASSLGAITEAFF. As DNA, the CDR3 is TGCGCCAGCAGCTTGGGGGCTATCACTGAAGCTTTCTTT.

This clonotype has only one observation. The rearrangement links TRBV7-2 to TRBJ2-5, with D possibly being TRBD2 (5 bases). The germline V and J ends were trimmed by 3 bases and 5 bases, with 13 bases remaining between them. Germline-derived CDR1 and CDR2 are SGHTA and FQGNSA. The CDR3 totals 14 residues. The CDR3 bases are TGTGCCAGCAGCTTCCCCGGGATGGGCGAGACCCAGTACTTC. It is translated as CASSFPGMGETQYF. The full variable domain, with the rest looked up from reference TRBV7-2 and TRBJ2-5, is GAGVSQSPSNKVTEKGKDVELRCDPISGHTALYWYRQSLGQGLEFLIYFQGNSAPDKSGLPSDRFSAERTGGSVSTLTIQRTQQEDSAVYLCASSFPGMGETQYFGPGTRLLVL.

This clonotype was recorded only once. The chain employs TRBV9 and TRBJ2-5; 10 bases agree with TRBD1. This CDR3 spans 16 amino acids. The V gene's germline CDR1 is SGDLS and CDR2 YYNGEE. The V and J ends lost 4 bases and 4 bases, in that order; junction bases with no gene match: 10. In DNA, the CDR3 is TGTGCCAGCAGCCCCCCGCGACAGGGGGCAGGAGAGACCCAGTACTTC. This sequence encodes CASSPPRQGAGETQYF.

The gene calls are TRBV28 and TRBJ2-7, with 8 bases identical to TRBD2. The junction had 8 bases not matched to a gene; V was cut back by 5 bases and J by 2 bases. CDR3 length: 15 residues. The germline V gene encodes CDR1 MDHEN and CDR2 SYDVKM. This chain's CDR3 is CASSRVAGTAYEQYF. DNA for the CDR3: TGTGCCAGCAGTCGGGTAGCGGGAACGGCCTACGAGCAGTACTTC.

This clonotype has a handful of counts. V usage is TRBV6-5 and J usage is TRBJ2-7, with D possibly TRBD2 on 6 matching bases. CDR3 length: 11 amino acids. V lost 8 bases to trimming and J lost 2 bases, with 7 bases between them. The germline gives CDR1 MNHEY, CDR2 SVGAGI. In nucleotides, the CDR3 is TGTGCCAGCGGAGGGGCCTACGAGCAGTACTTC. It encodes CASGGAYEQYF.

The chain joins TRBV20-1 to TRBJ2-2; no reliable D call. The CDR3 length is 12 residues. V lost 0 bases, J lost 7 bases, and 6 bases lay in between. Germline CDR1 DFQATT, CDR2 SNEGSKA (reference sequence). The CDR3 region has the DNA TGCAGTGCTAGAGAGGCACTCGGGGAGCTGTTTTTT. This translates into CSAREALGELFF.

This clonotype is a singleton in its sample. The chain recombines TRBV18 with TRBJ1-5, with 8 nucleotides matching TRBD1. Unmatched junction bases numbered 12, after V lost 4 bases and J lost 7 bases. Germline loops: CDR1 KGHSH, CDR2 LQKENI. The length of the CDR3 is 16 residues. DNA of the CDR3: TGTGCCAGCTCACTCTCCGGGACAGGCTACATCCAGCCCCAGCATTTT. Translation gives CASSLSGTGYIQPQHF.

The rearrangement uses TRBV5-1 and TRBJ2-1; 9 bases match TRBD2. CDR3 length: 16 residues. Germline V gene data show CDR1 as SGHRS and CDR2 as YFSETQ. V lost 4 bases and J lost 7; bases outside the gene matches: 12. CDR3 DNA sequence: TGCGCCAGCAGCCCCCCTTATTGGCGGGAGGGGAATGAGCAGTTCTTC. Its translation: CASSPPYWREGNEQFF.

V usage is TRBV27 and J usage is TRBJ1-5; perhaps TRBD1 as D (6 bases). CDR3 length equals 17 residues. V was cut by 5 bases and J by 0 bases, with 17 bases left in between. CDR1 and CDR2 from the germline V gene are MNHEY and SMNVEV (reference sequence). CDR3 loop: CASSPRGGPYSNQPQHF. Here the CDR3 DNA reads TGTGCCAGCAGTCCCCGTGGGGGGCCATATAGCAATCAGCCCCAGCATTTT.

This chain links TRBV20-1 with TRBJ2-1, with D possibly TRBD1 on 6 matching bases. The CDR3 runs 14 residues. Germline V gene data show CDR1 as DFQATT and CDR2 as SNEGSKA (reference sequence). The CDR3: CSASDTGLYNEQFF. In DNA form, the CDR3 reads TGCAGCGCCTCAGATACAGGGCTTTACAATGAGCAGTTCTTC.